The next 20 T cell receptor beta chains were all read from a single sample in a study of technical replicates of blood from several donors (dated by TCRdb to between 2016 and 2019). Library construction relied on the immunoSEQ multiplex PCR assay. Here the immuneACCESS table is served through TCRdb, limited to in-frame sequences with V and J called. Missing clones are a known gap in these copies; in checked studies unresolved V genes cover under half, and the rest lacks a known reason. The sample table contains some 70,000 clones; only one count was recorded for approximately 89% of them. Roughly 4.3% of the sample belongs to the ten largest clones. Sequenced sample: PBMCs. These receptors were obtained from a human donor in good health. Some clones in this sample may be carry-over from other donors' samples.

This clone has only one observation. The gene calls are TRBV5-1 and TRBJ2-5; D is ambiguous. The CDR3 has 15 residues. Germline lookup yields CDR1 SGHRS and CDR2 YFSETQ. Trimming cost V 4 bases and J 3 bases, with 16 bases left between them. CDR3 residues: CASSPPQAGEETQYF. The CDR3, as DNA: TGCGCCAGCAGCCCCCCCCAAGCTGGAGAAGAGACCCAGTACTTC.

The chain joins TRBV7-3 to TRBJ2-1; possibly TRBD1 for D (6 bases). Per germline, CDR1 SGHTA and CDR2 FQGTGA. Trimming pared 2 bases from V and 5 bases from J, leaving 10 bases between. The CDR3 is 14 residues long. CDR3 protein: CASSLGGTNNEQFF. For the CDR3, the DNA is TGTGCCAGCAGCTTAGGTGGGACAAACAATGAGCAGTTCTTC.

The CDR3 DNA reads TGTGCCAGCAGCTTAGGGGGCCTTGGACAGGTGGTCGGGGAGCTGTTTTTT. Translated, it gives CASSLGGLGQVVGELFF. The J gene is TRBJ2-2, the V gene TRBV7-2; 7 positions agree with TRBD1. The V segment lost 1 base and the J segment 7 bases; nucleotides outside the gene matches: 12. Germline CDR1 SGHTA, CDR2 FQGNSA. The CDR3 contains 17 residues.

The rearrangement uses TRBV7-3 and TRBJ2-7; TRBD1 matches at 7 bases. The germline CDR1 and CDR2 sequences are SGHTA and FQGTGA. After removal of 2 bases from V and 6 bases from J, the junction contained 10 bases not matched to a gene. The CDR3 runs to 15 residues. CDR3 sequence (DNA): TGTGCCAGCAGCTTAGTAGGGGGCGCCGCGGGCGAGCAGTACTTC. It is translated as CASSLVGGAAGEQYF.

The CDR3 DNA sequence: TGTGCCAGCAGCGTGACTAGCGGGTTCACAGATACGCAGTATTTT. It codes for CASSVTSGFTDTQYF. The chain uses TRBV9 and TRBJ2-3, with 10 bases fitting TRBD2. The length of the CDR3 is 15 residues. Germline V lookup: CDR1 SGDLS, CDR2 YYNGEE. The junction had 2 bases not matched to a gene; V was cut back by 2 bases and J by 2 bases.

The chain has TRBV7-9 and TRBJ2-5, with 7 bases aligning to TRBD1. The CDR3 is 14 amino acids. The germline V gene encodes CDR1 SEHNR and CDR2 FQNEAQ (reference sequence). Trimming cost V 5 bases and J 3 bases; bases outside gene matches: 6. In DNA form, the CDR3 reads TGTGCCAGCAGCCTACGAGGACAGGAAGAGACCCAGTACTTC. It specifies CASSLRGQEETQYF.

The J gene is TRBJ1-2, the V gene TRBV5-4; 7 positions agree with TRBD1. The CDR3 sequence is 13 residues long. The V gene end was trimmed by 0 bases and the J gene end by 6 bases; junction bases not matched to a gene: 2. CDR1 and CDR2 (germline): SGHNT, YYREEE (reference sequence). The CDR3 coding sequence is TGTGCCAGCAGCTTGGCAGGGGGTAATGGCTACACCTTC. Amino acid sequence: CASSLAGGNGYTF.

The chain carries TRBV10-1 and TRBJ1-5; 10 bases agree with TRBD1. Germline CDR1 WNHNN, CDR2 SYGVQD (reference sequence). This CDR3 has 19 residues. V shed 6 bases, J shed 11 bases, and the junction held 25 bases outside the gene matches. The CDR3 nucleotides are TGCGCCAGCAGCACTTTGGCCGGGACAGGGGCCCAGGGGGGGGAAGCCCAGCATTTT. Translated: CASSTLAGTGAQGGEAQHF.

The chain uses TRBV19 and TRBJ2-7, with 9 nucleotides matching TRBD2. The V gene's germline CDR1 is LNHDA and CDR2 SQIVND (reference sequence). The J segment lost 2 bases and the V segment lost 6 bases, leaving 5 bases of the junction unmatched. CDR3 length: 14 amino acids. Here the CDR3 reads CASRASGTAYEQYF. CDR3 DNA: TGTGCCAGTAGAGCTAGCGGGACAGCCTACGAGCAGTACTTC. Together with reference TRBV19 and TRBJ2-7, the CDR3 gives the full variable domain: DGGITQSPKYLFRKEGQNVTLSCEQNLNHDAMYWYRQDPGQGLRLIYYSQIVNDFQKGDIAEGYSVSREKKESFPLTVTSAQKNPTAFYLCASRASGTAYEQYFGPGTRLTVT.

The chain is built from TRBV14 and TRBJ1-1, with D hard to call. The CDR3 is 13 amino acids. Trimming left V 2 bases short and J 5 bases short, with 9 bases between. Germline lookup yields CDR1 SGHDN and CDR2 FVKESK. The DNA for the CDR3 is TGTGCCAGCAGCCAACCAGGTCGAACTGAAGCTTTCTTT. It encodes CASSQPGRTEAFF.

The chain links TRBV5-6 to TRBJ2-4; tentative D call: TRBD1 (6 bases). Germline values: CDR1 SGHDT, CDR2 YYEEEE. V gave up 0 bases and J gave up 7 bases, with 11 bases separating them. This CDR3 spans 14 amino acids. Here the CDR3 reads CASSLAGDRNIQYF. DNA of the CDR3: TGTGCCAGCAGCTTGGCAGGGGATCGTAACATTCAGTACTTC.

The chain employs TRBV2 and TRBJ2-6, with D perhaps matching TRBD2 (6 bases). CDR3 length: 15 amino acids. V dropped 6 bases and J dropped 2 bases, with 11 bases sitting between them. The V gene's germline CDR1 is SNHLY and CDR2 FYNNEI. The CDR3 here is CASRGWGAGANVLTF. The CDR3 DNA reads as TGTGCCAGCAGGGGATGGGGGGCTGGGGCCAACGTCCTGACTTTC.

J is TRBJ2-7 and V is TRBV7-3; TRBD1 matches 7 bases. This CDR3 has 15 amino acids. CDR1 is SGHTA and CDR2 is FQGTGA in the germline V gene. V shed 5 bases and J 1 base; nucleotides not matched to a gene: 8. As DNA, the CDR3 is TGTGCCAGCAGCCTCGGGGCAGGGGGTTCCTACGAGCAGTACTTC. Translating it yields CASSLGAGGSYEQYF.

The gene calls are TRBV5-1 and TRBJ2-7; 11 nucleotides agree with TRBD2. Germline-derived CDR1 and CDR2 are SGHRS and YFSETQ. The V segment lost 4 bases and the J segment 0 bases; nucleotides outside the gene matches: 6. This CDR3 has 16 amino acids. CDR3 nucleotide sequence: TGCGCCAGCAGCGGATCTAGCGGGGGGAGCTCCTACGAGCAGTACTTC. Protein sequence: CASSGSSGGSSYEQYF.

In DNA, the CDR3 is TGTGCCAGCAGCGTACGCCAGGGTAATTCACCCCTCCACTTT. Translating gives CASSVRQGNSPLHF. The chain uses TRBV9 and TRBJ1-6, with D possibly being TRBD1 (5 bases). CDR1 and CDR2 from the germline V gene are SGDLS and YYNGEE. The V end was cut by 1 base, the J end by 6 bases, with 8 bases between. CDR3 length equals 14 residues.

The gene calls are TRBV7-2 and TRBJ2-1; 7 bases agree with TRBD1. V dropped 4 bases and J dropped 8; count of bases not matched to a gene: 8. The CDR3 sequence is 14 residues long. Germline V gene sequence: CDR1 SGHTA, CDR2 FQGNSA. Here the CDR3 reads CASSSHGTVDEQFF. In nucleotides, the CDR3 is TGTGCCAGCAGCTCGCACGGGACAGTCGATGAGCAGTTCTTC.

The chain employs TRBV7-8 and TRBJ2-7; D gene unclear. Germline V CDR1 and CDR2: SGHVS, FQNEAQ. V dropped 3 bases and J dropped 7 bases, with 13 bases sitting between them. The CDR3 has 13 amino acids. The CDR3: CASSFSPRLEQYF. The CDR3 DNA reads as TGTGCCAGCAGCTTTTCCCCCAGGTTGGAGCAGTACTTC. Looking up the rest from reference TRBV7-8 and TRBJ2-7 gives the full variable domain: GAGVSQSPRYKVAKRGQDVALRCDPISGHVSLFWYQQALGQGPEFLTYFQNEAQLDKSGLPSDRFFAERPEGSVSTLKIQRTQQEDSAVYLCASSFSPRLEQYFGPGTRLTVT.

The CDR3 region is CATSTSGTNTEAFF. The CDR3 DNA follows: TGTGCCACCAGCACCTCAGGGACTAACACTGAAGCTTTCTTT. This chain links TRBV15 with TRBJ1-1; a weak D match, TRBD1 (5 bases). Germline-derived CDR1 and CDR2 are LNHNV and YYDKDF (reference sequence). This CDR3 contains 14 residues. Trimming removed 4 bases at V and 2 bases at J, with 11 bases between.

The V gene is TRBV19, the J gene TRBJ1-5; 7 bases line up with TRBD1. This CDR3 has 13 amino acids. The germline CDR1 and CDR2 sequences are LNHDA and SQIVND (reference sequence). Trimming removed 9 bases from V and 0 bases from J; junction bases left unmatched: 2. As DNA, the CDR3 is TGTGCCAGAGACAGGGATAGCAATCAGCCCCAGCATTTT. It encodes CARDRDSNQPQHF.

The chain carries TRBV27 and TRBJ1-1, with TRBD1 matching 7 bases. The V gene's germline CDR1 is MNHEY and CDR2 SMNVEV (reference sequence). CDR3 length equals 14 residues. V gave up 4 bases and J gave up 1 base; unmatched junction bases: 3. The CDR3 DNA reads as TGTGCCAGCAGTTGGTACAGGGGGAACACTGAAGCTTTCTTT. The encoded protein is CASSWYRGNTEAFF.